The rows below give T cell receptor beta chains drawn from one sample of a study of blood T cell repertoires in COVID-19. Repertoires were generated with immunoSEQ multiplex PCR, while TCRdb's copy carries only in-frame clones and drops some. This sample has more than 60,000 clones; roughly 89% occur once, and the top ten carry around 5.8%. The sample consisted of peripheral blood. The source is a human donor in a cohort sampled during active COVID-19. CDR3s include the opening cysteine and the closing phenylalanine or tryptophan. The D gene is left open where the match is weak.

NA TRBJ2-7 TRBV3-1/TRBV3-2 TGTGCCAGCAGCCAAGTATGGCAGGGAATAGCCTACGAGCAGTACTTC CASSQVWQGIAYEQYF
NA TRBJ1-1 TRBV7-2 TGTGCCAGCAGCTTAGTGGGCTTGAACACTGAAGCTTTCTTT CASSLVGLNTEAFF
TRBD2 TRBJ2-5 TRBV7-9 TGTGCCAGCAGCTTAAATAGCGGGGGCGGGGAGACCCAGTACTTC CASSLNSGGGETQYF
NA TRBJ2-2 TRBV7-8 TGTGCCAGCAGACCAGACAGCCCCGTAAACACCGGGGAGCTGTTTTTT CASRPDSPVNTGELFF
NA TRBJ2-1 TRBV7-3 TGTGCCAGCAGCATGACCCTAGTCCCCTACAATGAGCAGTTCTTC CASSMTLVPYNEQFF
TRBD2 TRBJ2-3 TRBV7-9 TGTGCCAGCACCTGGACTAGCGGGGGGGCAGATACGCAGTATTTT CASTWTSGGADTQYF
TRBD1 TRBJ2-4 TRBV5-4 TGTGCCAGCAGCTCCGGACAGGGTATGAACATTCAGTACTTC CASSSGQGMNIQYF
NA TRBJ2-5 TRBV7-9 TGTGCCAGCAGATCAGGGGCCGAAGAGACCCAGTACTTC CASRSGAEETQYF
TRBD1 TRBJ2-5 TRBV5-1 TGCGCCAGCAGCTTGGGGACAGGGGTAGAGACCCAGTACTTC CASSLGTGVETQYF
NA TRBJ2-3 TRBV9 TGTGCCAGCAGCGTAGATGCGCGGGGTAGCACAGATACGCAGTATTTT CASSVDARGSTDTQYF
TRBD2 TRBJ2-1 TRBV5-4 TGTGCCAGCAGCTCGGGGGGGGCTTCAGGAATCCTCTACAATGAGCAGTTCTTC CASSSGGASGILYNEQFF
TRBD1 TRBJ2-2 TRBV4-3 TGCGCCAGCAGCCATGGACAGGGTATGGGGGAGCTGTTTTTT CASSHGQGMGELFF
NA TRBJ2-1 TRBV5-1 TGCGCCAGCAGCTTGGCGTCAGAATACAATGAGCAGTTCTTC CASSLASEYNEQFF
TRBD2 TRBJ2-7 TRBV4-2 TGTGCCAGCAGCCAACTAAAGTCTAGCGGATACTACGAGCAGTACTTC CASSQLKSSGYYEQYF
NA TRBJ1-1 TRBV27 TGTGCCAGCCGATCGAACAGGGAGGGCACTGAAGCTTTCTTT CASRSNREGTEAFF
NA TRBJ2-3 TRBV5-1 TGCGCCAGCAGCTTAAGGACTACTAGCACAGATACGCAGTATTTT CASSLRTTSTDTQYF
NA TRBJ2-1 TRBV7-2 TGTGCCAGCAGCCCCGGACAGGGAGGGTATGAGCAGTTCTTC CASSPGQGGYEQFF
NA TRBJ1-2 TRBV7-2 TGTGCCAGCAGCCACAGGGATCCAATCTATGGCTACACCTTC CASSHRDPIYGYTF
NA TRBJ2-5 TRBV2 TGTGCCAGCAGAAAAGGGGGACAAGAGACCCAGTACTTC CASRKGGQETQYF